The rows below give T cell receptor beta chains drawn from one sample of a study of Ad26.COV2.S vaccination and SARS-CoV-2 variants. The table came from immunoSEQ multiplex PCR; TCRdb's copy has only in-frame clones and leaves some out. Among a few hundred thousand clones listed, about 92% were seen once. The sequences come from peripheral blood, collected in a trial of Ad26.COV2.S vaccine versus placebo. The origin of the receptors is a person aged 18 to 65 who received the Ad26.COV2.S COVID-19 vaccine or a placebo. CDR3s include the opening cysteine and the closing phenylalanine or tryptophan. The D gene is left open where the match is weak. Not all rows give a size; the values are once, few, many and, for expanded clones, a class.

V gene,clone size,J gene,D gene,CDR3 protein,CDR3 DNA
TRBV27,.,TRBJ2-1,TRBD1,CASSNGQGLYNEQFF,TGTGCCAGCAGCAACGGACAGGGCTTATACAATGAGCAGTTCTTC
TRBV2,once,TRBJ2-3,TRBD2,CASSYHLLAGGRSTDTQYF,TGTGCCAGCAGTTACCACCTCCTAGCGGGGGGACGTAGCACAGATACGCAGTATTTT
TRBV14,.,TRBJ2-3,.,CASSLRGPLDTQYF,TGTGCCAGCAGCCTCCGGGGGCCCTTAGATACGCAGTATTTT
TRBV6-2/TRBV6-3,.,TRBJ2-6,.,CASSYPGRGLPQF,TGTGCCAGCAGTTACCCGGGGAGGGGGCTTCCACAGTTC
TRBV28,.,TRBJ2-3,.,CASSTGQRTDTQYF,TGTGCCAGCAGCACAGGCCAACGCACAGATACGCAGTATTTT
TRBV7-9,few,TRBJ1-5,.,CASSSGPRWEPQHF,TGTGCCAGCAGCTCCGGGCCTCGCTGGGAGCCCCAGCATTTT
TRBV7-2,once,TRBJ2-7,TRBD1,CASSLGGTGVYEQYF,TGTGCCAGCAGCTTAGGCGGGACAGGGGTCTACGAGCAGTACTTC
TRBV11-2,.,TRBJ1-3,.,CASSFSTPGNTIYF,TGTGCCAGCAGCTTCTCAACGCCTGGAAACACCATATATTTT
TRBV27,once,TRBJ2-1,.,CASSVITENEQFF,TGTGCCAGCAGTGTAATAACAGAGAATGAGCAGTTCTTC
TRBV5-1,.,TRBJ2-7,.,CASSLGPDSDYEQYF,TGCGCCAGCAGCTTGGGTCCGGACAGTGACTACGAGCAGTACTTC
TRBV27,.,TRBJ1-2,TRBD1,CASSLSGQGEAYSLSYGYTF,TGTGCCAGCAGTTTATCCGGACAGGGCGAAGCCTATTCCCTAAGCTATGGCTACACCTTC
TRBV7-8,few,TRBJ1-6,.,CASSTGGEGSPLHF,TGTGCCAGCAGCACCGGAGGGGAGGGTTCACCCCTCCACTTT
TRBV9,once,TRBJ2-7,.,CASSVGLSSYEQYF,TGTGCCAGCAGCGTCGGGTTGAGCTCCTACGAGCAGTACTTC
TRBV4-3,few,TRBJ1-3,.,CASSSRGSPGNTIYF,TGCGCCAGCAGCTCCAGGGGATCGCCTGGAAACACCATATATTTT
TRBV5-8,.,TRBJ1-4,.,CASSLEGSATNEKLFF,TGTGCCAGCAGCTTGGAGGGGTCGGCGACTAATGAAAAACTGTTTTTT
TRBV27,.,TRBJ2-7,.,CASSSRQTYEQYF,TGTGCCAGCAGTTCCAGACAGACCTACGAGCAGTACTTC
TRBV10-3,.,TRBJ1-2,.,CAISHHEGYGYTF,TGTGCCATCAGCCACCATGAAGGCTATGGCTACACCTTC
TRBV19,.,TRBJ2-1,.,CASSIVTQAQEQFF,TGTGCCAGTAGTATAGTTACGCAAGCACAAGAGCAGTTCTTC
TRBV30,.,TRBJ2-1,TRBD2,CAWSPGLADKGEQFF,TGTGCCTGGAGTCCGGGACTAGCGGATAAGGGTGAGCAGTTCTTC
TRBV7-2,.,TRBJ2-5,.,CASSYGTGQETQYF,TGTGCCAGCAGCTATGGAACAGGGCAAGAGACCCAGTACTTC
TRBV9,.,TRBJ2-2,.,CASSVASGGTGELFF,TGTGCCAGCAGCGTAGCTAGTGGCGGAACCGGGGAGCTGTTTTTT
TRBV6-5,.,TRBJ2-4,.,CASTSTGAINIQYF,TGTGCCAGCACCTCGACGGGGGCTATAAACATTCAGTACTTC
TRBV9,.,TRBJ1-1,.,CASSAGGYTEAFF,TGTGCCAGCAGCGCCGGAGGGTACACTGAAGCTTTCTTT
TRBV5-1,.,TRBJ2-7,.,CASSFPAGREQYF,TGCGCCAGCAGCTTTCCGGCAGGGCGCGAGCAGTACTTC
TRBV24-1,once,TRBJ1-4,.,CATSDLRGGVPNEKLFF,TGTGCCACCAGTGATTTGAGGGGAGGGGTTCCTAATGAAAAACTGTTTTTT
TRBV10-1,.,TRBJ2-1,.,CASSEGGRDEQFF,TGCGCCAGCAGTGAAGGGGGTAGGGATGAGCAGTTCTTC
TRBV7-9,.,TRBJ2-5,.,CASSLMGTQETQYF,TGTGCCAGCAGCTTAATGGGGACCCAAGAGACCCAGTACTTC
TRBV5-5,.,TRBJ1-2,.,CASSSQGEAGYTF,TGTGCCAGCAGCTCACAGGGAGAGGCTGGCTACACCTTC
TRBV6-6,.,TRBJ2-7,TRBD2,CASSYLAGGSSYEQYF,TGTGCCAGCAGTTATCTAGCGGGGGGCAGCTCCTACGAGCAGTACTTC
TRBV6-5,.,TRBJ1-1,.,CASSYDGFMNTEAFF,TGTGCCAGCAGTTACGATGGTTTCATGAACACTGAAGCTTTCTTT
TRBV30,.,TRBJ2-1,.,CACGGPYDNEQFF,TGTGCCTGCGGGGGGCCCTATGACAATGAGCAGTTCTTC
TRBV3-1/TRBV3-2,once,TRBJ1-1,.,CASSQGVGANTEAFF,TGTGCCAGCAGCCAAGGCGTAGGAGCGAACACTGAAGCTTTCTTT
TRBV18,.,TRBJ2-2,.,CASSPLPAGGNGELFF,TGTGCCAGCTCACCACTCCCGGCAGGAGGCAACGGGGAGCTGTTTTTT
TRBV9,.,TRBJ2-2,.,CASSVGSGGGTGELFF,TGTGCCAGCAGCGTAGGGTCGGGGGGCGGCACCGGGGAGCTGTTTTTT
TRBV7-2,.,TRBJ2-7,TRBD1,CASSLFRTGGIYEQYF,TGTGCCAGCAGCTTATTCAGGACAGGGGGGATCTACGAGCAGTACTTC
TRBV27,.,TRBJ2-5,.,CASSYQGGETQYF,TGTGCCAGCAGTTACCAGGGAGGAGAGACCCAGTACTTC
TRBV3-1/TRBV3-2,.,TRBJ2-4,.,CASSHRGSGKNIQYF,TGTGCCAGCAGCCATCGTGGGTCAGGCAAAAACATTCAGTACTTC
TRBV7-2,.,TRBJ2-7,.,CASSFKQSHEQYF,TGTGCCAGCAGCTTTAAACAGAGTCACGAGCAGTACTTC
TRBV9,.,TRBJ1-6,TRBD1,CASSETGVNSPLHF,TGTGCCAGCAGCGAGACAGGGGTTAATTCACCCCTCCACTTT
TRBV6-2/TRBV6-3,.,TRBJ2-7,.,CASSYSSRGVSYEQYF,TGTGCCAGCAGTTACTCATCCAGGGGGGTCTCCTACGAGCAGTACTTC
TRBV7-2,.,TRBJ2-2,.,CASSPVGPEKLFF,TGTGCCAGCAGCCCAGTCGGGCCGGAGAAGCTGTTTTTT
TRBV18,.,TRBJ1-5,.,CASSPGQSSNQPQHF,TGTGCCAGCTCACCGGGACAAAGTAGCAATCAGCCCCAGCATTTT
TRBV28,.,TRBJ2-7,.,CASRLAGTYEQYF,TGTGCCAGCCGGTTGGCGGGTACCTACGAGCAGTACTTC
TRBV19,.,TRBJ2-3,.,CASSIWPGGTDTQYF,TGTGCCAGTAGTATATGGCCGGGAGGCACAGATACGCAGTATTTT
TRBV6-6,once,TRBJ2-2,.,CASSYSIGQHTGELFF,TGTGCCAGCAGTTACTCGATCGGTCAGCACACCGGGGAGCTGTTTTTT
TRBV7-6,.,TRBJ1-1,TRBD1,CASSLAARGQMNTEAFF,TGTGCCAGCAGCTTAGCGGCTAGGGGACAGATGAACACTGAAGCTTTCTTT
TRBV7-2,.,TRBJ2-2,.,CASSLAGGPNTGELFF,TGTGCCAGCAGCTTAGCGGGGGGACCGAACACCGGGGAGCTGTTTTTT
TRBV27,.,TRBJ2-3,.,CASSLYRADTQYF,TGTGCCAGCAGTTTATATCGGGCAGATACGCAGTATTTT
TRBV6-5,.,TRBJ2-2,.,CASSYSREAGELFF,TGTGCCAGCAGTTACTCCAGGGAGGCCGGGGAGCTGTTTTTT
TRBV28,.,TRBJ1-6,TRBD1,CATTRWDSNNSPLHF,TGTGCCACTACCCGATGGGACAGTAATAATTCACCCCTCCACTTT
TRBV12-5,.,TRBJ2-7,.,CASGRGTASYEQYF,TGTGCTAGTGGCCGGGGGACTGCTTCCTACGAGCAGTACTTC
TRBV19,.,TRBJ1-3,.,CASSIGQRGDTIYF,TGTGCCAGTAGTATTGGGCAACGGGGGGACACCATATATTTT
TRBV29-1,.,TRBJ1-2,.,CSVGLTLGGYTF,TGCAGCGTTGGTTTAACCTTGGGAGGCTACACCTTC